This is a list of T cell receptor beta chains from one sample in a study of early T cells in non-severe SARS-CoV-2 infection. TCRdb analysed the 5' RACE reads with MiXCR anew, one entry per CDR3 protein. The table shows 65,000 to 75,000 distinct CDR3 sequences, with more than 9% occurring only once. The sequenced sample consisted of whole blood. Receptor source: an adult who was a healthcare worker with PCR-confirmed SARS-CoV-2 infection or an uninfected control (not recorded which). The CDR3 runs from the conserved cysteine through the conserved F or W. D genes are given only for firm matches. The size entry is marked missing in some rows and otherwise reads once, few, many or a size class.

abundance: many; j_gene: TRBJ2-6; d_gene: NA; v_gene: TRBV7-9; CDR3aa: CASSETELVSGANVLTF; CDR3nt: TGTGCCAGCTCCGAAACAGAACTCGTCTCTGGGGCCAACGTCCTGACTTTC
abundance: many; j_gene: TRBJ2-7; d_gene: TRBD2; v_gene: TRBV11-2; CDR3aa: CASSRMLVREGLYEQYF; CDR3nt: TGTGCCAGCAGCAGAATGCTCGTGCGGGAGGGCCTCTACGAACAGTACTTC
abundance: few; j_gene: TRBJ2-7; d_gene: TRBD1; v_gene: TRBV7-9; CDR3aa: CASSRMDRAYEQYF; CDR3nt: TGTGCCAGCAGCCGAATGGACAGGGCCTACGAGCAGTACTTC
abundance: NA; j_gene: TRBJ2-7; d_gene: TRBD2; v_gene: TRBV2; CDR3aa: CASSRDRGLAGSYEQYF; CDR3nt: TGTGCCAGCAGCCGGGACAGGGGACTAGCGGGATCCTACGAGCAGTACTTC
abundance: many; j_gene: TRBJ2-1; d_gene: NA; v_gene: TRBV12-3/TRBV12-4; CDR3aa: CASTLGGNEQFF; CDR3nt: TGTGCCAGTACGTTGGGGGGCAATGAGCAGTTCTTC
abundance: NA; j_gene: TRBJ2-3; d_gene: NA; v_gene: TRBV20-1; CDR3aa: CSARIQPSTDTQYF; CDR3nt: TGCAGTGCTAGAATCCAGCCTAGCACAGATACGCAGTATTTT
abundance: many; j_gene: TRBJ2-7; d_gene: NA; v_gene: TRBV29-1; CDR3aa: CSVEGVAVGEQYF; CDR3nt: TGCAGCGTTGAGGGGGTCGCGGTTGGCGAGCAGTACTTC
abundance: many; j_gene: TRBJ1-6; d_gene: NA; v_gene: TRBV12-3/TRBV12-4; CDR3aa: CASRHRDINSPLHF; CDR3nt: TGTGCCAGCAGACACCGGGACATTAATTCACCCCTCCACTTT
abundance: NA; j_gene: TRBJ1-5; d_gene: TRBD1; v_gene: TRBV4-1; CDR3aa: CASSPRGRNQPQHF; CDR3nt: TGCGCCAGCAGCCCCAGGGGGCGGAATCAGCCCCAGCATTTT
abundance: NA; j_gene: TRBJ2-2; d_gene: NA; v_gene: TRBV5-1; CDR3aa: CASSLIGGPRSCGELFF; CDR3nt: TGCGCCAGCAGCTTGATAGGAGGTCCTCGTAGCTGCGGGGAGCTGTTTTTT
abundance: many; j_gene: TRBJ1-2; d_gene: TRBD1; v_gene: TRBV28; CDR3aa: CASSTDRALYGYTF; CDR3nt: TGTGCCAGCAGCACGGACAGGGCGCTCTATGGCTACACCTTC
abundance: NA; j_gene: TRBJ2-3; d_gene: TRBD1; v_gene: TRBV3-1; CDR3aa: CASSEGQGTGDTQYF; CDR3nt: TGTGCCAGCAGCGAAGGACAGGGGACGGGAGATACGCAGTATTTT
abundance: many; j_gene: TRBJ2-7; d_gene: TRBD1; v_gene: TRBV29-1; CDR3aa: CSVAGTGSSASSYEQYF; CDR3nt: TGCAGCGTAGCCGGGACAGGGAGTTCGGCTAGCTCCTACGAGCAGTACTTC
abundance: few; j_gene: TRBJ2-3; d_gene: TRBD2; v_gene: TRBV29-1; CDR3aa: CSVDPTSVRTDTQYF; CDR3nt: TGCAGCGTAGATCCGACTAGCGTTCGCACAGATACGCAGTATTTT
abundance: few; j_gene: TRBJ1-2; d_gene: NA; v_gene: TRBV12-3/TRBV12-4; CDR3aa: CASSLPGNYGYTF; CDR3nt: TGTGCCAGCAGTTTGCCAGGGAACTATGGCTACACCTTC
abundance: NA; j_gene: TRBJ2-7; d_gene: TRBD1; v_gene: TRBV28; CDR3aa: CASSSAGTAYEQYF; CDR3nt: TGTGCCAGCAGTTCCGCCGGGACAGCTTACGAGCAGTACTTC
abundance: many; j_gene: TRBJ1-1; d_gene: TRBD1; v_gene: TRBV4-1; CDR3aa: CASKGERTGDTEAFF; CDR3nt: TGCGCCAGCAAAGGGGAACGAACAGGGGACACTGAAGCTTTCTTT
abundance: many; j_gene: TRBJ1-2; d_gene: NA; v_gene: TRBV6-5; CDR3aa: CASGQTANYGYTF; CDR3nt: TGTGCCAGCGGCCAGACGGCTAACTATGGCTACACCTTC
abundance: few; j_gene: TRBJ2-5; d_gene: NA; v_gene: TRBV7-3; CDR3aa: CASKSQPGAETQYF; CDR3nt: TGTGCCAGCAAGAGCCAACCAGGGGCAGAGACCCAGTACTTC
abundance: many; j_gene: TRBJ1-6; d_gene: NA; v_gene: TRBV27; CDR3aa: CASSLAGRGSPLHF; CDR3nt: TGTGCCAGCAGTTTAGCAGGCCGCGGGTCACCCCTCCACTTT
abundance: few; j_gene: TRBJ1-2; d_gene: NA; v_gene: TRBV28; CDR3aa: CASSAQSGGYTF; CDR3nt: TGTGCCAGCAGTGCACAGTCGGGAGGCTACACCTTC
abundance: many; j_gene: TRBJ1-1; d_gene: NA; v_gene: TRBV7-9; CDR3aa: CASSLNGNTEAFF; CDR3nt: TGTGCCAGCAGCTTAAACGGGAACACTGAAGCTTTCTTT
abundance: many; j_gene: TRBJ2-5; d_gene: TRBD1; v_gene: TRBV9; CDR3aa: CASSAGQALETQYF; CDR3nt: TGTGCCAGCAGCGCGGGACAGGCGTTAGAGACCCAGTACTTC
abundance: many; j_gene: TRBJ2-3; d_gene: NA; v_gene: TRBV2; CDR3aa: CASSQEGAETDTQYF; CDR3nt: TGTGCCAGCAGTCAGGAGGGGGCCGAAACAGATACGCAGTATTTT
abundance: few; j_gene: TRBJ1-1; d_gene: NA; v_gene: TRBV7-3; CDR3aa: CASRPPGGTEAFF; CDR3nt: TGTGCCAGCAGGCCCCCGGGGGGCACTGAAGCTTTCTTT